This note documents a single T cell receptor beta chain sequence. The antigen remains undetermined. The sample's time point: newly diagnosed GD, antithyroid drugs for less than 3 months. The TCR library was made from RNA that had been extracted from PBMCs in TRIzol. The CDR3 extends over 15 amino acids. Germline values: CDR1 LNHDA, CDR2 SQIVND (reference sequence). V shed 6 bases and J shed 3 bases, with 15 bases lying between them. This entry belongs to a study of regulatory T cells in long-lasting Graves disease. Across the whole study: Antithyroid drugs had been taken under 3 months by newly diagnosed Graves' patients.

Whole-study results and caveats: Gene preferences differed: TRBV28, TRBJ1-2, TRBJ2-5 in persistent cases.

Building the TCR beta libraries relied on iRepertoire HTBI primers, and CDR3 regions underwent Arm-PCR. MiXCR, run by TCRdb on the multiplex PCR reads, gives a single entry per CDR3 protein. The data show roughly 610,000 distinct CDR3 sequences, 16% seen once. These data were also reused for a study on T cells in Graves' hyperthyroidism and ophthalmopathy. That report notes: Diagnoses were established using clinical symptoms, serum thyroxine and TRAb, thyroid ultrasound and orbital computed tomography. The TCR CDR3 was amplified in a first-round RT-PCR using the HTBI primer set.

The TCR sequence derives from a woman in her 30s with Graves disease. The chain couples TRBV19 to TRBJ1-5; D might be TRBD1 (6 bases). The sample in question was peripheral blood mononuclear cells (PBMCs), obtained at new diagnosis, from a patient treated with antithyroid drugs. The CDR3 region has the DNA TGTGCCAGTAGGGACCAGACAGGTTACAATCAGCCCCAGCATTTT. As protein: CASRDQTGYNQPQHF.